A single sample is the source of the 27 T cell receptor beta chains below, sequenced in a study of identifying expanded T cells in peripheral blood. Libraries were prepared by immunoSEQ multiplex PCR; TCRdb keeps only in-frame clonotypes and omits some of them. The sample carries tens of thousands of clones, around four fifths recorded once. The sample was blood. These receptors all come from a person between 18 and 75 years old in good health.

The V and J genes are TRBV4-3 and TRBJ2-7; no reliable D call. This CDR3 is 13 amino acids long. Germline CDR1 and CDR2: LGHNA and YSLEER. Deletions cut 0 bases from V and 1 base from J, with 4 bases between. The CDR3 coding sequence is TGCGCCAGCAGCCAAGATGTGTCCTACGAGCAGTACTTC. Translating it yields CASSQDVSYEQYF.

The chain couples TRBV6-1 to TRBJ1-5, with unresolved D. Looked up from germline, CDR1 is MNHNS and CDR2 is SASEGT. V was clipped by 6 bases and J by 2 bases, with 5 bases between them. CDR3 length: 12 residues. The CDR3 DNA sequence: TGTGCCAGCAGGGGTCGCAATCAGCCCCAGCATTTT. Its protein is CASRGRNQPQHF.

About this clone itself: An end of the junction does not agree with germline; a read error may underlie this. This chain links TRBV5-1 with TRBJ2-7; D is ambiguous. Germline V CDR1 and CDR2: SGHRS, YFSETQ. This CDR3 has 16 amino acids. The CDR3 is CASTLGGVPSTYEQYF. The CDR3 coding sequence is TGCGCCAGCACCTTGGGTGGGGTCCCGTCCACCTACGAGCAGTACTTC.

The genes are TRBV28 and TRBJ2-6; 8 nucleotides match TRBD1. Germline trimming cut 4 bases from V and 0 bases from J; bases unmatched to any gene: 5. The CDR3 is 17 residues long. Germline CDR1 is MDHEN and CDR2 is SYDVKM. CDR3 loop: CASSWDRSFSGANVLTF. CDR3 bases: TGTGCCAGCAGTTGGGACAGGTCCTTCTCTGGGGCCAACGTCCTGACTTTC.

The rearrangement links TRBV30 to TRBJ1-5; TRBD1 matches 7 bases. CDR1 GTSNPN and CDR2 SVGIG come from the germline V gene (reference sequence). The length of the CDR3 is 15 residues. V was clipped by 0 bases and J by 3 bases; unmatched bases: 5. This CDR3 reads CAWSVEGGLNQPQHF. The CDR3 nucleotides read TGTGCCTGGAGTGTTGAAGGGGGCCTCAATCAGCCCCAGCATTTT.

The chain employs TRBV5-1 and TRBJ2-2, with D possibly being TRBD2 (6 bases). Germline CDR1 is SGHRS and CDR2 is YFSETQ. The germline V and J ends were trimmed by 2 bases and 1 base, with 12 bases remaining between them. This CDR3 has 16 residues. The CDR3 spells CASSLSLARNTGELFF. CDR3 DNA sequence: TGCGCCAGCAGCTTATCCCTAGCGCGGAACACCGGGGAGCTGTTTTTT.

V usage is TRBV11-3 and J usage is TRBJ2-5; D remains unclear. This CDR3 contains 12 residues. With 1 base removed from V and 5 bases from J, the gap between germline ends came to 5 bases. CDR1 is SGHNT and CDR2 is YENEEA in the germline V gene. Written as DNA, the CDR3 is TGTGCCAGCAGCTTAGTGGGGGAGACCCAGTACTTC. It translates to CASSLVGETQYF.

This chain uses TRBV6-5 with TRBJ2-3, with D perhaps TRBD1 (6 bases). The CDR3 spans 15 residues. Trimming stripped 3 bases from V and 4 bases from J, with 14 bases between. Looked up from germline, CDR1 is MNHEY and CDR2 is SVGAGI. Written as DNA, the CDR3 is TGTGCCAGCAGTTATAACAGGGTAGTCTCAGATACGCAGTATTTT. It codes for CASSYNRVVSDTQYF.

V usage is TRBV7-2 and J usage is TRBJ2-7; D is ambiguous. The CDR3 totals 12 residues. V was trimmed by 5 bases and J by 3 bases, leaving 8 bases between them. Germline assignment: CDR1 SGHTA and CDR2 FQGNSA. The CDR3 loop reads CASSPSDYEQYF. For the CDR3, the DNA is TGTGCCAGCAGCCCCTCCGACTACGAGCAGTACTTC.

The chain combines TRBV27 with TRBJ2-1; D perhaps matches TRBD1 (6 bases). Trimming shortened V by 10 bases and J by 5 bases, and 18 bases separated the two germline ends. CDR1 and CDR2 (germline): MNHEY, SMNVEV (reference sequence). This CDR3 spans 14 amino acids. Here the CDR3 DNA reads TGTGCCACCTCCAGACAGGCCCAAAACAATGAGCAGTTCTTC. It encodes CATSRQAQNNEQFF.

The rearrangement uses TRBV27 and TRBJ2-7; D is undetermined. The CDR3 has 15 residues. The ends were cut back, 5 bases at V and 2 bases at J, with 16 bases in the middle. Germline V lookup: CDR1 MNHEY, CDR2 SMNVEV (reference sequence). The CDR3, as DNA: TGTGCCAGCAGTCTTGGTGTAGGCATCACCTACGAGCAGTACTTC. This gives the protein CASSLGVGITYEQYF.

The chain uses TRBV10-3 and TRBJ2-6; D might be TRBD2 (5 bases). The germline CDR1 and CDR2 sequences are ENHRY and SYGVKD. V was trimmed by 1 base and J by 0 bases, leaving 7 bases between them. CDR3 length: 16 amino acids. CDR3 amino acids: CAISEWTRSGANVLTF. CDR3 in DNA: TGTGCCATCAGTGAGTGGACTCGCTCTGGGGCCAACGTCCTGACTTTC.

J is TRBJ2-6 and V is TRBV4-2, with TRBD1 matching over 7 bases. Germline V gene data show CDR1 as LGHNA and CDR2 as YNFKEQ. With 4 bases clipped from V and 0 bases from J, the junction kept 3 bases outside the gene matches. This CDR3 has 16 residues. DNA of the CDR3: TGTGCCAGCAGCCGGGACAGAAACTCTGGGGCCAACGTCCTGACTTTC. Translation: CASSRDRNSGANVLTF.

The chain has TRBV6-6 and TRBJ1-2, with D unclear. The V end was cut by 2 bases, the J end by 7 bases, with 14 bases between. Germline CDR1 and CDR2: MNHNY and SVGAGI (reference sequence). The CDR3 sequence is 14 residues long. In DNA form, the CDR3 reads TGTGCCAGCAGTTACCGCGGGCTCTCCGGTGGCTACACCTTC. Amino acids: CASSYRGLSGGYTF.

The CDR3 bases are TGTGCCAGCACCCCGGGACTAGCGGGCGGCGAGCAGTACTTC. Its protein product is CASTPGLAGGEQYF. The V and J genes are TRBV28 and TRBJ2-7, with 12 bases identical to TRBD2. CDR3 size: 14 residues. Germline V CDR1 and CDR2: MDHEN, SYDVKM. Trimming removed 7 bases from V and 6 bases from J; junction bases left unmatched: 7.

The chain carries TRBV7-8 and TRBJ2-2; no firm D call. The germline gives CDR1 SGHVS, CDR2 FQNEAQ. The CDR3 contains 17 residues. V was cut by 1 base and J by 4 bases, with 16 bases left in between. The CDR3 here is CASSLVGWLGGTGELFF. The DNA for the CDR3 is TGTGCCAGCAGCTTAGTGGGGTGGCTGGGCGGCACCGGGGAGCTGTTTTTT.

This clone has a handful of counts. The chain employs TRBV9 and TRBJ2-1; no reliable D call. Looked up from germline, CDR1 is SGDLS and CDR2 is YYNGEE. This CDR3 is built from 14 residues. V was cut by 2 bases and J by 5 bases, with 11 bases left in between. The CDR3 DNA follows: TGTGCCAGCAGCGTTAACAGTGGTGACAATGAGCAGTTCTTC. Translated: CASSVNSGDNEQFF. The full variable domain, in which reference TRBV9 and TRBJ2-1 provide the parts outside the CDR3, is DSGVTQTPKHLITATGQRVTLRCSPRSGDLSVYWYQQSLDQGLQFLIQYYNGEERAKGNILERFSAQQFPDLHSELNLSSLELGDSALYFCASSVNSGDNEQFFGPGTRLTVL.

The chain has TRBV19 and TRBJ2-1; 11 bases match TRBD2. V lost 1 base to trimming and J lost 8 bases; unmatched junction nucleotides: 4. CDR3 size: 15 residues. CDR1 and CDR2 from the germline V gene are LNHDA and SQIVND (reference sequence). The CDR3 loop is CASSIGLAGGHEQFF. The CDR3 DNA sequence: TGTGCCAGTAGTATAGGGCTAGCGGGAGGACATGAGCAGTTCTTC.

Here the CDR3 reads CASSQGQGQETQYF. As DNA, the CDR3 is TGCGCCAGCAGCCAAGGACAGGGACAAGAGACCCAGTACTTC. This rearrangement joins TRBV5-1 to TRBJ2-5, with 8 bases aligning to TRBD1. V shed 4 bases and J 2 bases; nucleotides not matched to a gene: 4. CDR1 SGHRS and CDR2 YFSETQ come from the germline V gene. This CDR3 is built from 14 residues.

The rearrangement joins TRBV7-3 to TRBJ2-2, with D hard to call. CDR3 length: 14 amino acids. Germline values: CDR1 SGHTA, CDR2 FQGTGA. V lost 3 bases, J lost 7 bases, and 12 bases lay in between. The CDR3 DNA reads TGTGCCAGCAGCTTCGATGATATGGTCGGGGAGCTGTTTTTT. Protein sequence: CASSFDDMVGELFF. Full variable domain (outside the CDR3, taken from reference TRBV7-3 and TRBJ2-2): GAGVSQTPSNKVTEKGKYVELRCDPISGHTALYWYRQSLGQGPEFLIYFQGTGAADDSGLPNDRFFAVRPEGSVSTLKIQRTERGDSAVYLCASSFDDMVGELFFGEGSRLTVL.

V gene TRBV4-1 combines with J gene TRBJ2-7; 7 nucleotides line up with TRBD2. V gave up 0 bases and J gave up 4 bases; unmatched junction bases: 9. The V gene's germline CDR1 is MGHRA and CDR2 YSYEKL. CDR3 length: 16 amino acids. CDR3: CASSQDYSGGLYEQYF. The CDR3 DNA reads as TGCGCCAGCAGCCAAGATTATTCGGGAGGCTTATACGAGCAGTACTTC.

The CDR3 loop reads CASSSKTGSSYEQYF. CDR3 DNA: TGTGCCAGCAGTTCCAAGACAGGGAGTTCCTACGAGCAGTACTTC. This sequence joins TRBV6-5 and TRBJ2-7, with 7 bases matching TRBD1. The germline gives CDR1 MNHEY, CDR2 SVGAGI. The CDR3 runs 15 residues. Trimming removed 4 bases from V and 1 base from J; junction bases left unmatched: 7.

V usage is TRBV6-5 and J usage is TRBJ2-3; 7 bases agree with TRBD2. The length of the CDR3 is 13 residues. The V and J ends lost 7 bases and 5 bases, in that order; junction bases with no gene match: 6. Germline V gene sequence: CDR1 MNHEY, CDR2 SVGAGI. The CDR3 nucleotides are TGTGCCAGCAAGGCGGGAGCCAAAGATACGCAGTATTTT. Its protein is CASKAGAKDTQYF.

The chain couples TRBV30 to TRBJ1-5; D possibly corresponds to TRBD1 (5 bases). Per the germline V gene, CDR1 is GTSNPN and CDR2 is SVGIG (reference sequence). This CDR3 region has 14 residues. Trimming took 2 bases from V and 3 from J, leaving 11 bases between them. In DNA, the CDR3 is TGTGCCTGGAGTACGGGACCGATCAATCAGCCCCAGCATTTT. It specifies CAWSTGPINQPQHF.

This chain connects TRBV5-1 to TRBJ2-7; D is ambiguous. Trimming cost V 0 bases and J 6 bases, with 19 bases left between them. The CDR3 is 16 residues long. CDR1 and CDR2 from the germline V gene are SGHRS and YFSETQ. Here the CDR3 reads CASSLDSLLSVGEQYF. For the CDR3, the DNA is TGCGCCAGCAGCTTGGATTCACTCCTCTCGGTGGGCGAGCAGTACTTC.

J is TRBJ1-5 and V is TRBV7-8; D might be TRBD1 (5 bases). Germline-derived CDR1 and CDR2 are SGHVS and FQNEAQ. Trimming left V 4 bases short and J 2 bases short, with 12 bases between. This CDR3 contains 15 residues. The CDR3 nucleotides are TGTGCCAGCAGCTCGAGCCGACAGCGCAATCAGCCCCAGCATTTT. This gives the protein CASSSSRQRNQPQHF.

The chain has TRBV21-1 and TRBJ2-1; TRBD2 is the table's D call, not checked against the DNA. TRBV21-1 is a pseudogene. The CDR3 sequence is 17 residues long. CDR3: CASSKNGREWTYNEQFF. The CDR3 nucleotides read TGTGCCAGCAGCAAAAACGGGCGGGAGTGGACCTACAATGAGCAGTTCTTC.